The entry below gives a single T cell receptor (beta chain) sequence along with its context. Its antigen is currently unknown. V shed 4 bases and J shed 0 bases, with 10 bases lying between them. The germline V gene encodes CDR1 SNHLY and CDR2 FYNNEI. The CDR3 is 15 amino acids. PCR amplification relied on 60 Vbeta primers (plus 13 Jbeta primers). TCRdb's copy holds only in-frame clones and misses some; the assay was immunoSEQ multiplex PCR. The sample has 95,000 to 150,000 clones, about three quarters seen once. This entry is derived from a study of cytomegalovirus exposure and HLA in healthy donors. General study results and limits: Indistinguishable V segments, including TRBV6-2 and TRBV6-3, were excluded. A missense DCLRE1C variant was associated with V- and J-gene trimming of TCR beta chains in a later analysis, and an independent cohort replicated the association.

This clonotype originated in a man aged 60 to 75 in good health and CMV-seropositive. The source material was PBMCs. The chain joins TRBV2 to TRBJ2-4; D unclear. For the CDR3, the DNA is TGTGCCAGCAGTGGAACGGTGATAGCCAAAAACATTCAGTACTTC. It is translated as CASSGTVIAKNIQYF.